A single sample is the source of the 2 T cell receptor beta chains below, sequenced in a study of blood T cells in healthy people across ages. Then a second PCR, running roughly 7 to 11 cycles, was carried out with a sample-barcoded 5' primer and a J-beta primer mix. TCRdb processed the 5' RACE reads anew with MiXCR; each CDR3 protein has one entry. The sample carries about 1.4 million distinct CDR3 sequences, around 59% recorded once. Sample: blood. These receptors were obtained from a man between 18 and 35 years old in good health.

This clonotype appeared a few times. CDR3 region: CSARGDRGVYEQYF. In DNA form, the CDR3 reads TGCAGTGCTAGAGGGGACAGGGGTGTTTACGAGCAGTACTTC. The V and J genes are TRBV20-1 and TRBJ2-5; 10 nucleotides match TRBD1. Gene TRBJ2-7 matches the end of the DNA better, so the J call may be wrong. The CDR3 has 14 amino acids. Germline V gene data show CDR1 as DFQATT and CDR2 as SNEGSKA (reference sequence).

J is TRBJ2-1 and V is TRBV27, with D unclear. V shed 5 bases and J shed 13 bases, with 21 bases lying between them. The CDR3 is 14 amino acids. In germline, CDR1 is MNHEY, CDR2 SMNVEV (reference sequence). The CDR3 DNA is TGTGCCAGCAGTCCGAGATCTGATAGATGGACCCAGTTCTTC. This encodes CASSPRSDRWTQFF.